This T cell receptor (beta chain) is drawn from a study of cytomegalovirus exposure and HLA in healthy donors. V lost 6 bases to trimming and J lost 4 bases, with 6 bases between them. Germline V gene lookup returns CDR1 MRHNA and CDR2 SNTAGT. CDR3 length: 11 residues. Comments on this clone: As yet, its antigen is unknown.

General study findings and limits: In a later analysis, specific HLA alleles were associated with more than 15,000 TCR beta sequences at a 0.05 false discovery rate. A later analysis linked a missense variant in DCLRE1C to the trimming of TCR beta V and J genes. An analysis that came later showed most CMV-associated TCR beta chains appearing HLA-restricted.

13 Jbeta primers and 60 Vbeta primers were used for the PCR. Profiling relied on immunoSEQ multiplex PCR, and the TCRdb table lists in-frame clones only, not all of them. The sample includes around 140,000 clones, roughly 78% of them seen just once. The sample comprised PBMCs. The rearrangement joins TRBV6-4 to TRBJ1-1; D gene unclear. The receptor comes from a man aged 50 or older in good health and CMV-seropositive. The CDR3 spells CASRQTTEAFF. In nucleotides, the CDR3 is TGTGCCAGCAGACAGACCACTGAAGCTTTCTTT.